One and the same sample provided the 15 T cell receptor beta chains below, sequenced in a study of blood T cells in healthy people across ages. Alongside a J-beta primer mix, a sample-barcoded 5' primer served in a second PCR lasting roughly 6 to 11 cycles. TCRdb analysed the 5' RACE reads with MiXCR anew, one entry per CDR3 protein. The sample includes 700,000 to 900,000 distinct CDR3 sequences, 20% to 30% of them seen just once. The same data also contributed to another study, on T cells of mothers and their children.

The sequencing sample was made of blood. Every receptor here comes from a boy between 10 and 17 years old in good health.

This clonotype was counted once. This chain connects TRBV3-1 to TRBJ2-1; 7 bases match TRBD2. This CDR3 has 14 residues. After removal of 1 base from V and 8 bases from J, the junction contained 5 bases not matched to a gene. Looked up from germline, CDR1 is LGHDT and CDR2 is YNNKEL (reference sequence). The CDR3 DNA is TGTGCCAGCAGCCAAGGACTAGCCGGAGATGAGCAGTTCTTC. Encoded protein: CASSQGLAGDEQFF.

This clonotype was recorded a few times. This chain connects TRBV12-3 or TRBV12-4 to TRBJ1-3; D may be TRBD1 (5 bases). V shed 5 bases and J shed 4 bases, with 18 bases lying between them. The CDR3 contains 16 residues. The CDR3 spells CASSPPGPLGGNTIYF. The CDR3 region has the DNA TGTGCCAGCAGTCCCCCAGGGCCCCTGGGGGGAAACACCATATATTTT.

This sequence joins TRBV7-2 and TRBJ1-1; D call uncertain. CDR1 and CDR2 from the germline V gene are SGHTA and FQGNSA. The CDR3 loop spans 14 amino acids. The V end lost 3 bases, the J end lost 11 bases, and 19 bases lay between the germline ends. This chain's CDR3 is CASSLGMERNRAFF. The DNA of the CDR3 is TGTGCCAGCAGCTTGGGGATGGAGAGGAATAGGGCTTTCTTT.

This chain joins TRBV5-1 and TRBJ2-7; 7 positions match TRBD1. Per the germline V gene, CDR1 is SGHRS and CDR2 is YFSETQ. J was trimmed by 4 bases and V by 2 bases; bases with no gene match: 6. The CDR3 spans 14 residues. CDR3 DNA: TGCGCCAGCAGCTTTCCGGGACAGATTTACGAGCAGTACTTC. It specifies CASSFPGQIYEQYF.

This clonotype appeared a few times. The rearrangement joins TRBV24-1 to TRBJ2-5, with 13 bases lining up with TRBD2. The CDR3 is 20 amino acids. Germline V gives CDR1 KGHDR, CDR2 SFDVKD. Germline trimming cut 4 bases from V and 1 base from J; bases unmatched to any gene: 14. The CDR3 sequence is CATSDQTSGGPPPGQETQYF. Here the CDR3 DNA reads TGTGCCACCAGTGACCAGACTAGCGGGGGGCCCCCTCCCGGCCAAGAGACCCAGTACTTC.

There are many counts of this clonotype. The rearrangement joins TRBV25-1 to TRBJ2-2, with TRBD1 matching over 8 bases. J lost 6 bases, V lost 4 bases, and 1 base had no gene match. Germline loops: CDR1 MGHDK, CDR2 SYGVNS. The length of the CDR3 is 13 residues. This chain's CDR3 is CASSGQGPGELFF. In DNA form, the CDR3 reads TGTGCCAGCAGTGGACAGGGGCCCGGGGAGCTGTTTTTT.

V usage is TRBV27 and J usage is TRBJ2-4; D may correspond to TRBD1 or TRBD2 (6 bases each). The germline gives CDR1 MNHEY, CDR2 SMNVEV (reference sequence). The germline V and J ends were trimmed by 2 bases and 8 bases, with 7 bases remaining between them. The CDR3 sequence is 12 residues long. CDR3 coding DNA: TGTGCCAGCAGTTTAAGGGGGGACATTCAGTACTTC. Protein: CASSLRGDIQYF.

This clonotype was observed a handful of times. Germline and junction disagree at one end, which may indicate a read error. The CDR3 region is CASSVGTSGGAIFF. The CDR3 bases are TGTGCCAGCAGCGTTGGGACTAGCGGGGGGGCCATCTTCTTC. The chain links TRBV9 to TRBJ2-7, with TRBD2 matching 16 bases. Germline CDR1 reads SGDLS; CDR2 reads YYNGEE. The CDR3 has 14 amino acids.

This clonotype was seen repeatedly, ten times or more. A read error may account for a junction end that differs from germline. This chain connects TRBV7-7 to TRBJ2-5; D may match TRBD1 or TRBD2 (5 bases each). The CDR3 extends over 14 amino acids. Germline lookup yields CDR1 SSHAT and CDR2 FNYEAQ (reference sequence). CDR3 loop: CASSSGPGQETQYF. The CDR3 region has the DNA TGTGCTAGCAGCTCGGGGCCCGGCCAAGAGACCCAGTACTTC.

The chain recombines TRBV6-2 or TRBV6-3 with TRBJ1-3; 8 nucleotides match TRBD1. Germline V lookup: CDR1 MNHEY, CDR2 SVGEGT. V was clipped by 5 bases and J by 10 bases; unmatched bases: 10. The CDR3 consists of 14 residues. The CDR3 loop reads CASSQGARRSTIYF. The CDR3 nucleotides read TGTGCCAGCAGTCAGGGGGCGCGGAGGTCAACCATATATTTT.

This clonotype was observed a single time. The germline gene is not matched at one end of the junction; a read error may be the cause. This chain links TRBV7-7 with TRBJ2-2; TRBD1 matches 7 bases. This CDR3 comprises 15 residues. The V gene's germline CDR1 is SSHAT and CDR2 FNYEAQ (reference sequence). CDR3 bases: TGTGCCACCAGCTTAGAGGGGGCCGGCACCGGGGAGCTGTTTTTT. It codes for CATSLEGAGTGELFF.

This clonotype was observed a handful of times. The gene calls are TRBV28 and TRBJ2-7, with D hard to call. V lost 2 bases and J 2 bases, leaving 10 bases between the germline ends. The germline V gene has CDR1 MDHEN and CDR2 SYDVKM. This CDR3 spans 14 amino acids. Here the CDR3 DNA reads TGTGCCAGCAGTTTAAGCACCGGACCCTACGAGCAGTACTTC. It is translated as CASSLSTGPYEQYF.

The chain couples TRBV6-6 to TRBJ2-7; D not resolved. V lost 2 bases and J 2 bases, leaving 7 bases between the germline ends. Germline lookup yields CDR1 MNHNY and CDR2 SVGAGI (reference sequence). The CDR3 contains 13 residues. The CDR3 nucleotides are TGTGCCAGCAGTTACGAGCCGACCTACGAGCAGTACTTC. It encodes CASSYEPTYEQYF.

This clonotype was counted a few times. The chain links TRBV2 to TRBJ1-4, with a tentative D call TRBD1 (6 bases). The CDR3 length is 15 residues. V was clipped by 5 bases and J by 7 bases, with 17 bases between them. Germline-derived CDR1 and CDR2 are SNHLY and FYNNEI. The CDR3 region is CASSSHRAGGEKLFF. The CDR3 nucleotides are TGTGCCAGCAGTAGCCACAGGGCGGGCGGTGAAAAACTGTTTTTT.

The rearrangement links TRBV5-1 to TRBJ2-1, with 7 bases aligning to TRBD1. The CDR3 is 16 amino acids. CDR1 is SGHRS and CDR2 is YFSETQ in the germline V gene. Unmatched junction bases numbered 8, after V lost 1 base and J lost 4 bases. The CDR3, as DNA: TGCGCCAGCAGCTTGAGGGACAGATATTCATACAATGAGCAGTTCTTC. Its translation: CASSLRDRYSYNEQFF.